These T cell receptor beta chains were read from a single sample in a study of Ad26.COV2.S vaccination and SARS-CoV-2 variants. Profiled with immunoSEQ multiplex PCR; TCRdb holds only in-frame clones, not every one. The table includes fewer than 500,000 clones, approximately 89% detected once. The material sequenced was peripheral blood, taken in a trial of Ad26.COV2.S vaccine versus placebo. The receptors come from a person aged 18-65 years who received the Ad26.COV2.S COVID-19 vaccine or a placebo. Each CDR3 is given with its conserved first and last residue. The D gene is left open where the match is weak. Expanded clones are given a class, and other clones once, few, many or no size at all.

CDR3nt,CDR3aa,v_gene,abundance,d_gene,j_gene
TGTGCCAGCAGCCCGTTCAGGTCAACTCAAGAGACCCAGTACTTC,CASSPFRSTQETQYF,TRBV7-2,once,NA,TRBJ2-5
TGTGCCAGTAGTACTCCGATGAACACTGAAGCTTTCTTT,CASSTPMNTEAFF,TRBV19,NA,NA,TRBJ1-1
TGTGCCATCAGTGATGTGGGCGGGGAGCGCAATGAGCAGTTCTTC,CAISDVGGERNEQFF,TRBV10-3,NA,NA,TRBJ2-1
TGTGCCAGCAGTAGATCCCGGACAGGGCCGAGCTCTGGAAACACCATATATTTT,CASSRSRTGPSSGNTIYF,TRBV6-6,once,TRBD1,TRBJ1-3
TGTGCCAGCAGCTCCAAATGGAACGGGGAGCTGTTTTTT,CASSSKWNGELFF,TRBV3-1/TRBV3-2,NA,NA,TRBJ2-2
TGTGCCAGCAGCCGGACAGGGGAATCGGGTGGAGGTGAAAAACTGTTTTTT,CASSRTGESGGGEKLFF,TRBV9,once,TRBD1,TRBJ1-4
TGTGCCAGCAGTAGGGTCCGGGACAGGGATGGCTACACCTTC,CASSRVRDRDGYTF,TRBV2,few,TRBD1,TRBJ1-2
TGCGCCAGCAGCCAACTGTTAGGGGGCAATCAGCCCCAGCATTTT,CASSQLLGGNQPQHF,TRBV4-3,NA,NA,TRBJ1-5
TGTGCCAGCAGCTTAGATGGGAGGAATGGCTACACCTTC,CASSLDGRNGYTF,TRBV11-2,NA,NA,TRBJ1-2
TGTGCCAGTAGTATAGCGAGCGTTTCATACAATGAGCAGTTCTTC,CASSIASVSYNEQFF,TRBV19,NA,NA,TRBJ2-1
TGTGCCAGCAGCGCGCCCAGGGGTTATAATTCACCCCTCCACTTT,CASSAPRGYNSPLHF,TRBV7-9,NA,NA,TRBJ1-6